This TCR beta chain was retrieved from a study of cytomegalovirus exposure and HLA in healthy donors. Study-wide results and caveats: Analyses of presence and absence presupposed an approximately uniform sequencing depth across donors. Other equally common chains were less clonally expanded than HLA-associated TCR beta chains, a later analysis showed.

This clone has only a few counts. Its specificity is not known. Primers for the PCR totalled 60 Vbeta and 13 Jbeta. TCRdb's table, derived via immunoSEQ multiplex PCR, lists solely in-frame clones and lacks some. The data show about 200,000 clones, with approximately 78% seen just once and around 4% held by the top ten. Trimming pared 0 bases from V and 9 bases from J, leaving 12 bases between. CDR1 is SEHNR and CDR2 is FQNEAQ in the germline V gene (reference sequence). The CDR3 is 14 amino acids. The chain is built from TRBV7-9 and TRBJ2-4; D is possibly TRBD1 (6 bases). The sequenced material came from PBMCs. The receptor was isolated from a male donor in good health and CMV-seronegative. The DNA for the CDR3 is TGTGCCAGCAGCTTAGCGCAAGACAGGAGCATTCAGTACTTC. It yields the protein CASSLAQDRSIQYF.